This T cell receptor (beta chain) was found in a study of control samples from healthy donors and cancer patients. The V end was cut by 5 bases, the J end by 2 bases, with 16 bases between. The CDR3 has 16 amino acids. Germline lookup yields CDR1 MNHEY and CDR2 SVGEGT. Data came from immunoSEQ multiplex PCR; TCRdb stores just in-frame clones and leaves some out. The table lists roughly 40,000 clones, 92% of them singletons. This TCR came from a woman between 45 and 65 years old in good health. The specimen was blood. The rearrangement uses TRBV6-2 or TRBV6-3 and TRBJ1-5; D remains unclear. In DNA, the CDR3 is TGTGCCAGCAGTCGCGGACCCCAGTGGGGCAATCAGCCCCAGCATTTT. This encodes CASSRGPQWGNQPQHF.